The 3 T cell receptor beta chains reported below all come from one sample, sequenced in a study of cytomegalovirus exposure and HLA in healthy donors. The PCR used 60 Vbeta and 13 Jbeta primers. The protocol was immunoSEQ multiplex PCR, while the TCRdb copy is restricted to in-frame clones and leaves out a portion. Of some 170,000 clones listed, 82% were seen once; the top ten hold approximately 1.5%. Sequencing input: PBMCs. The origin of the receptors is a girl between 10 and 17 years old in good health and CMV-seropositive.

This chain joins TRBV7-8 and TRBJ1-5; maybe TRBD1 (5 bases). This CDR3 is built from 15 residues. V was clipped by 3 bases and J by 9 bases, with 18 bases between them. Germline CDR1 is SGHVS and CDR2 is FQNEAQ. The CDR3 region has the DNA TGTGCCAGCAGCTTTGGTTCAGGGCAAGGTCTGCCCCAGCATTTT. Translated: CASSFGSGQGLPQHF.

The chain combines TRBV11-3 with TRBJ2-1; D is uncertain. Germline loops: CDR1 SGHNT, CDR2 YENEEA. Trimming stripped 4 bases from V and 4 bases from J, with 5 bases between. The CDR3 contains 12 residues. CDR3: CASSSRYNEQFF. In DNA form, the CDR3 reads TGTGCCAGCAGCTCCCGGTACAATGAGCAGTTCTTC. The whole variable domain, remainder taken from reference TRBV11-3 and TRBJ2-1, is EAGVVQSPRYKIIEKKQPVAFWCNPISGHNTLYWYLQNLGQGPELLIRYENEEAVDDSQLPKDRFSAERLKGVDSTLKIQPAELGDSAVYLCASSSRYNEQFFGPGTRLTVL.

The rearrangement joins TRBV6-6 to TRBJ2-5, with 7 positions matching TRBD2. Germline V gene lookup returns CDR1 MNHNY and CDR2 SVGAGI (reference sequence). J lost 2 bases, V lost 6 bases, and 12 bases had no gene match. The CDR3 extends over 16 amino acids. Here the CDR3 DNA reads TGTGCCAGCAGCTCCTCCCTTCTAGCGGTGCAAGAGACCCAGTACTTC. Its protein product is CASSSSLLAVQETQYF.